The 11 T cell receptor beta chains given below trace back to one sample, sequenced in a study of T cells in narcolepsy. Sequenced by immunoSEQ multiplex PCR; TCRdb stores in-frame clones only, minus some. The sample shows 32,000 or so clones, almost 80% of them seen only once. The sequenced material came from memory (CD45RA-) CD4+ T cells from blood. Every receptor here comes from a human donor in good health.

V is TRBV7-8 and J is TRBJ1-3; 7 bases fit TRBD1. The CDR3 sequence is 17 residues long. Germline assignment: CDR1 SGHVS and CDR2 FQNEAQ. The junction had 7 bases not matched to a gene; V was cut back by 1 base and J by 1 base. Here the CDR3 reads CASSLVRDSGSGNTIYF. The DNA for the CDR3 is TGTGCCAGCAGCTTAGTCAGGGACAGTGGATCTGGAAACACCATATATTTT.

This sequence joins TRBV11-3 and TRBJ1-1, with D possibly being TRBD1 (5 bases). The V gene lost 3 bases and the J gene lost 6 bases, with 11 bases spanning the gap. Germline CDR1 is SGHNT and CDR2 is YENEEA. The CDR3 covers 13 residues. The CDR3 region has the DNA TGTGCCAGCAGCTTTGGGGACCTCCCTGAAGCTTTCTTT. This sequence encodes CASSFGDLPEAFF.

This chain joins TRBV30 and TRBJ2-7, with a weak D call TRBD1 (7 bases). Germline CDR1 reads GTSNPN; CDR2 reads SVGIG (reference sequence). The CDR3 consists of 15 residues. V was pared by 4 bases and J by 3 bases, with 19 bases between. Here the CDR3 DNA reads TGTGCCTGGATACCTGGGGGGCAGGGGGGCTACGAGCAGTACTTC. Its protein is CAWIPGGQGGYEQYF. Filled out from reference TRBV30 and TRBJ2-7, the complete variable domain reads SQTIHQWPATLVQPVGSPLSLECTVEGTSNPNLYWYRQAAGRGLQLLFYSVGIGQISSEVPQNLSASRPQDRQFILSSKKLLLSDSGFYLCAWIPGGQGGYEQYFGPGTRLTVT.

This clone was detected once. The chain uses TRBV18 and TRBJ1-3; 7 nucleotides align to TRBD1. V shed 1 base, J shed 5 bases, and the junction held 2 bases outside the gene matches. Per germline, CDR1 KGHSH and CDR2 LQKENI. This CDR3 spans 14 amino acids. The DNA for the CDR3 is TGTGCCAGCTCACCACGGACAGGAAGAAACACCATATATTTT. Amino acid sequence: CASSPRTGRNTIYF. Combining the CDR3 with reference TRBV18 and TRBJ1-3 gives the whole variable domain NAGVMQNPRHLVRRRGQEARLRCSPMKGHSHVYWYRQLPEEGLKFMVYLQKENIIDESGMPKERFSAEFPKEGPSILRIQQVVRGDSAAYFCASSPRTGRNTIYFGEGSWLTVV.

This chain uses TRBV6-5 with TRBJ1-1, with D hard to call. Germline loops: CDR1 MNHEY, CDR2 SVGAGI. CDR3 length: 15 amino acids. Trimming stripped 0 bases from V and 3 bases from J, with 11 bases between. The CDR3 is CASSYSNGRDTEAFF. The CDR3 nucleotides read TGTGCCAGCAGTTACTCGAATGGACGGGACACTGAAGCTTTCTTT.

This chain links TRBV7-9 with TRBJ2-7; 7 bases are a match to TRBD2. The germline V gene encodes CDR1 SEHNR and CDR2 FQNEAQ (reference sequence). J was trimmed by 3 bases and V by 5 bases; bases with no gene match: 7. The length of the CDR3 is 14 residues. The CDR3 spells CASSGKTSVYEQYF. In nucleotides, the CDR3 is TGTGCCAGCAGCGGAAAAACTAGCGTCTACGAGCAGTACTTC.

The rearrangement uses TRBV7-8 and TRBJ2-3, with TRBD1 matching over 7 bases. From germline, CDR1 is SGHVS and CDR2 FQNEAQ. The J segment lost 2 bases and the V segment lost 2 bases, leaving 7 bases of the junction unmatched. The CDR3 is 16 residues long. The CDR3 DNA reads TGTGCCAGCAGCTTATGGGACAGTGGATACACAGATACGCAGTATTTT. Amino acids: CASSLWDSGYTDTQYF.

The chain carries TRBV19 and TRBJ1-3, with a possible D match to TRBD1 (5 bases). Germline values: CDR1 LNHDA, CDR2 SQIVND (reference sequence). Trimming cost V 5 bases and J 1 base, with 21 bases left between them. The CDR3 runs to 18 residues. In DNA, the CDR3 is TGTGCCAGTAGTCGATCCGCCTGGGGGGGTGGGTCTGGAAACACCATATATTTT. Residues: CASSRSAWGGGSGNTIYF.

The chain couples TRBV6-4 to TRBJ1-2; D gene ambiguous. Germline V lookup: CDR1 MRHNA, CDR2 SNTAGT. The CDR3 is 14 amino acids. Deletions cut 0 bases from V and 2 bases from J, with 7 bases between. CDR3 coding DNA: TGTGCCAGCAGTGACTCGATGGGAAACTATGGCTACACCTTC. Translated, it gives CASSDSMGNYGYTF.

The rearrangement uses TRBV18 and TRBJ2-1; possible D gene TRBD1, 6 bases. This CDR3 is 16 amino acids long. Trimming left V 3 bases short and J 7 bases short, with 19 bases between. Germline V gene lookup returns CDR1 KGHSH and CDR2 LQKENI. The CDR3 is CASSPGQAGSGNEQFF. In DNA, the CDR3 is TGTGCCAGCTCACCGGGACAAGCAGGGAGTGGAAATGAGCAGTTCTTC.

This chain connects TRBV6-6 to TRBJ2-1, with a weak D call TRBD2 (6 bases). Germline CDR1 MNHNY, CDR2 SVGAGI (reference sequence). The CDR3 is made up of 15 amino acids. Trimming shortened V by 8 bases and J by 6 bases, and 20 bases separated the two germline ends. The CDR3 here is CASAGGRVDFNEQFF. Here the CDR3 DNA reads TGTGCCAGCGCCGGGGGACGCGTTGATTTCAATGAGCAGTTCTTC.